This T cell receptor beta chain was profiled in a study of preoperative IRX-2 immunotherapy in early breast cancer. Assay: immunoSEQ multiplex PCR; the TCRdb copy retains only in-frame clones and omits some. The data contain about 10,000 clones, roughly 80% of them singletons. The germline V gene has CDR1 SGHNT and CDR2 YENEEA. V lost 5 bases, J lost 5 bases, and 11 bases stayed unmatched. The CDR3 is made up of 15 amino acids. Treatment meaning: preoperative locoregional IRX-2 cytokine immunotherapy. Patients received preoperative, locoregional IRX-2 cytokine immunotherapy in a phase Ib study. The V and J genes are TRBV11-3 and TRBJ1-2; 7 nucleotides line up with TRBD1. This specimen was lymph node tissue, taken before IRX-2 immunotherapy. This TCR came from a human donor with breast cancer. This chain's CDR3 is CASSPRTGQKYGYTF. CDR3 coding DNA: TGTGCCAGCAGCCCCAGGACAGGCCAAAAATATGGCTACACCTTC.